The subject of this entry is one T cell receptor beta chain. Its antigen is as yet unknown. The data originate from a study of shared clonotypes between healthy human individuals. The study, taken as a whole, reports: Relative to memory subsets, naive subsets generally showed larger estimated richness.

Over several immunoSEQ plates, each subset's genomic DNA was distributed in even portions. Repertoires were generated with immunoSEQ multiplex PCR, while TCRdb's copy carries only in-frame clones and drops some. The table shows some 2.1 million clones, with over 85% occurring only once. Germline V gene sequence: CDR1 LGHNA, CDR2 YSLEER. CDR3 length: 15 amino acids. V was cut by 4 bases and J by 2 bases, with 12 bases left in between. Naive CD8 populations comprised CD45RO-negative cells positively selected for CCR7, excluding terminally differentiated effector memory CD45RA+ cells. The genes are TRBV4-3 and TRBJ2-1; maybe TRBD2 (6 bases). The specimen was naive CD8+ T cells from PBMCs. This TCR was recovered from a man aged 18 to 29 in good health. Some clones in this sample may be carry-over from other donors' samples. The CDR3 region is CASSPRAGTYNEQFF. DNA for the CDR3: TGCGCCAGCAGCCCCCGGGCGGGAACCTACAATGAGCAGTTCTTC.